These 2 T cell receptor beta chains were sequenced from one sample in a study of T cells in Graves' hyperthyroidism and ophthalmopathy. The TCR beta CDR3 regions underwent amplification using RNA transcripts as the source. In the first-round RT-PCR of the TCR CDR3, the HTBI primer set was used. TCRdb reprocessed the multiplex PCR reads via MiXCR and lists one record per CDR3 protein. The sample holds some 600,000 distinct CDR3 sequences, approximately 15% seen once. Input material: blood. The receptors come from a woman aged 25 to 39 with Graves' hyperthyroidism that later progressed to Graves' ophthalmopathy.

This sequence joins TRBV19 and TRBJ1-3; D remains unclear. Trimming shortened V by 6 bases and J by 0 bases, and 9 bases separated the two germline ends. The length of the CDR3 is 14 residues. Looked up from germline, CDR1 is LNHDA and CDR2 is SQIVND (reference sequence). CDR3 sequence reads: CASRISSSGNTIYF. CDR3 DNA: TGTGCCAGTAGAATCTCAAGCTCTGGAAACACCATATATTTT.

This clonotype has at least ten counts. The CDR3 DNA reads TGTGCCAGCAGCTTGGAACAGGGGTGGACAGATACGCAGTATTTT. Translated: CASSLEQGWTDTQYF. The rearrangement links TRBV5-6 to TRBJ2-3, with TRBD1 matching over 7 bases. The CDR3 sequence is 15 residues long. Germline CDR1 is SGHDT and CDR2 is YYEEEE. Losses at the gene ends were 0 bases for V and 3 bases for J; bases not matched to a gene: 4.